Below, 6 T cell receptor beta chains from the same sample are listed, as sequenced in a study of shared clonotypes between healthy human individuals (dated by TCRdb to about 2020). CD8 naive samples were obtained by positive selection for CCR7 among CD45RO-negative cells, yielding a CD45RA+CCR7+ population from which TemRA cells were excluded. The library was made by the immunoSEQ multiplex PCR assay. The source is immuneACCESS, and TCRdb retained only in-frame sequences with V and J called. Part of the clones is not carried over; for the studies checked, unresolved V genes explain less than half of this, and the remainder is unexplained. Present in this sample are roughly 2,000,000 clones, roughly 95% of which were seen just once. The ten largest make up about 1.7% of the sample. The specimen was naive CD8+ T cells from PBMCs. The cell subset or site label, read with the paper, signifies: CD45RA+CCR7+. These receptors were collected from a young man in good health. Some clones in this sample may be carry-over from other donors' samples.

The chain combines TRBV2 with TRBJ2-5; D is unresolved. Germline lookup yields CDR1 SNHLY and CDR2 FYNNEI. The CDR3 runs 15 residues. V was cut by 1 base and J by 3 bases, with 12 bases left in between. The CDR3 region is CASSEGRPTKETQYF. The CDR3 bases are TGTGCCAGCAGTGAAGGCAGGCCAACGAAAGAGACCCAGTACTTC.

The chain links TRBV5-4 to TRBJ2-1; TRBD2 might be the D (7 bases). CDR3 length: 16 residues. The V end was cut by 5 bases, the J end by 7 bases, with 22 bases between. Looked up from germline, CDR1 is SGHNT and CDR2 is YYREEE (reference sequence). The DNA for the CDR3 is TGTGCCAGCAGAGGGGGTAGCGGGCCCCCTTTGAATGAGCAGTTCTTC. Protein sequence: CASRGGSGPPLNEQFF.

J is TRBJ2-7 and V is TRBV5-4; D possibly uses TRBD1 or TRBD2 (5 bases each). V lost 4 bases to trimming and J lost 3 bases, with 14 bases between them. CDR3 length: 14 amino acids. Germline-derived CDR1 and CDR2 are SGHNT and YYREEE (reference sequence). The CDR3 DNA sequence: TGTGCCAGCAGCCTCGGGGACCAGGGCTACGAGCAGTACTTC. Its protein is CASSLGDQGYEQYF.

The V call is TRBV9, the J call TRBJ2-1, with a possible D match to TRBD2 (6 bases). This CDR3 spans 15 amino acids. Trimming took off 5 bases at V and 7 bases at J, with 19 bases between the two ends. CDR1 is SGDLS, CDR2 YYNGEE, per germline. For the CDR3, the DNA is TGTGCCAGCAGTGTATCCGGGACTGGGACTAATGAGCAGTTCTTC. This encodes CASSVSGTGTNEQFF.

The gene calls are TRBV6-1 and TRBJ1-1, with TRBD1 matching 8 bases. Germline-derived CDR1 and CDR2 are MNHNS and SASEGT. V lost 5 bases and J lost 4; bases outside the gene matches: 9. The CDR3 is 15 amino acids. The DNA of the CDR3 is TGTGCCAGCAGTATAGGGACAGGATGGCCCACTGAAGCTTTCTTT. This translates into CASSIGTGWPTEAFF.

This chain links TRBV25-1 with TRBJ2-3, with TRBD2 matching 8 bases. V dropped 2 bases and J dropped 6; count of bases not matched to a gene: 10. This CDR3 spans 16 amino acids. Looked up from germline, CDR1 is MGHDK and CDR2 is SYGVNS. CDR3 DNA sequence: TGTGCCAGCAGTGAAAGGGGCGCGGGAGGCGGGGATACGCAGTATTTT. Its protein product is CASSERGAGGGDTQYF. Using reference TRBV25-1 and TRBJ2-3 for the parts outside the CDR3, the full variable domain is EADIYQTPRYLVIGTGKKITLECSQTMGHDKMYWYQQDPGMELHLIHYSYGVNSTEKGDLSSESTVSRIRTEHFPLTLESARPSHTSQYLCASSERGAGGGDTQYFGPGTRLTVL.